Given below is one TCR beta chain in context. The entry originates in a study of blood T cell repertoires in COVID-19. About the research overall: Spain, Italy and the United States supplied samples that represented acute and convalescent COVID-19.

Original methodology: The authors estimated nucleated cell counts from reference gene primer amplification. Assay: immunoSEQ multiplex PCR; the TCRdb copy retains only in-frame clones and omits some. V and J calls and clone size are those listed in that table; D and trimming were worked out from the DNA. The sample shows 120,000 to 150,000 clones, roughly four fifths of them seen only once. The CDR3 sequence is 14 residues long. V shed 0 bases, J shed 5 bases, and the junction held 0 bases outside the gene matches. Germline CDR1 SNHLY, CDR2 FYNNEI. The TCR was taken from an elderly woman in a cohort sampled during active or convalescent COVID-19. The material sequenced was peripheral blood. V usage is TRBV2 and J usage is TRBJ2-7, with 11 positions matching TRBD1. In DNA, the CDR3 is TGTGCCAGCAGTGAAGCGGGACAGGGGGACGAGCAGTACTTC. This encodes CASSEAGQGDEQYF.